This T cell receptor beta chain appears in the sequencing data of a study of shared clonotypes between healthy human individuals. The repertoire was sequenced with immunoSEQ multiplex PCR; TCRdb's copy has only in-frame clones and lacks some. The top ten clones hold roughly 0.65% of a sample with roughly 1,000,000 clones, approximately 80% of them seen once. The count of this clone is one. Germline CDR1 SGHRS, CDR2 YFSETQ. There are 14 residues in the CDR3. With 2 bases removed from V and 2 bases from J, the gap between germline ends came to 11 bases. This TCR was sampled from a man aged 18-30 years in good health. Some clones in this sample may be carry-over from other donors' samples. The chain carries TRBV5-1 and TRBJ2-7, with D perhaps being TRBD1 or TRBD2 (5 bases each). Sequenced material: memory CD4+ T cells from PBMCs. Subset denoted: CD45RA-negative fraction. The CDR3 protein is CASSFDGTTYEQYF. The DNA for the CDR3 is TGCGCCAGCAGCTTCGACGGGACCACCTACGAGCAGTACTTC. Full variable domain (remainder filled in from reference TRBV5-1 and TRBJ2-7): KAGVTQTPRYLIKTRGQQVTLSCSPISGHRSVSWYQQTPGQGLQFLFEYFSETQRNKGNFPGRFSGRQFSNSRSEMNVSTLELGDSALYLCASSFDGTTYEQYFGPGTRLTVT.